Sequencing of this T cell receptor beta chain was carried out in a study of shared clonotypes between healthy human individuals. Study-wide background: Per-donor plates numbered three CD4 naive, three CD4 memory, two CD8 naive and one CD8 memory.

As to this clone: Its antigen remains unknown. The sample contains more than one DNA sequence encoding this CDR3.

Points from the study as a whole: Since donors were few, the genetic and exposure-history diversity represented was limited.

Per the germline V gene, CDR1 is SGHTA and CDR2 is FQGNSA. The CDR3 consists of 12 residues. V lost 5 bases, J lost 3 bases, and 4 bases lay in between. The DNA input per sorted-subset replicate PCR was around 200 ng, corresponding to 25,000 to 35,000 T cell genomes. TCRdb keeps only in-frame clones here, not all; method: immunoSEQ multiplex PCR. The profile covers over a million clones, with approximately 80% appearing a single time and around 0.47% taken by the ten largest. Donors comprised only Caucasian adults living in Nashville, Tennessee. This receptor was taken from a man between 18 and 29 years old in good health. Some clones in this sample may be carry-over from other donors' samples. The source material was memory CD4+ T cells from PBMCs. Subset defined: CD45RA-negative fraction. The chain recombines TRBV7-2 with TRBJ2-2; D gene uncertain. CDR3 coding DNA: TGTGCCAGCAGCAGATACACCGGGGAGCTGTTTTTT. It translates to CASSRYTGELFF. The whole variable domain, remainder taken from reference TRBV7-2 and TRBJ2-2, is GAGVSQSPSNKVTEKGKDVELRCDPISGHTALYWYRQSLGQGLEFLIYFQGNSAPDKSGLPSDRFSAERTGGSVSTLTIQRTQQEDSAVYLCASSRYTGELFFGEGSRLTVL.